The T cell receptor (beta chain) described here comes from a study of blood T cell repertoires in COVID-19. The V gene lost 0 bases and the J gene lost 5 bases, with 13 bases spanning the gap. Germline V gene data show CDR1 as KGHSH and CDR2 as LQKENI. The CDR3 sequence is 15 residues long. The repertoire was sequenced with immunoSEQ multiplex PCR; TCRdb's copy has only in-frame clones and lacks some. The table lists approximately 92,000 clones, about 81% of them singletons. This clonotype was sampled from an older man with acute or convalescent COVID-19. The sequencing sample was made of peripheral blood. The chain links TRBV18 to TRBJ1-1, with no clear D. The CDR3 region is CASSPPLGEGTEAFF. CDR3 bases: TGTGCCAGCTCACCACCGCTCGGGGAAGGGACTGAAGCTTTCTTT.